The present entry profiles one TCR beta chain with its context. The target antigen is unknown. CDR3 and TCR beta VDJ profiling relied on genomic DNA as the template. TCRdb independently ran MiXCR on the reads; one entry per CDR3 protein. The table records approximately 190,000 distinct CDR3 sequences, less than 60% of them present only once. This sample was included in a study of CD8+CD57+ T cells in acquired aplastic anemia. Whole-study context: Yields of DNA that came from sorted CD4+ and CD8+ cells averaged approximately 3.2 ug. Study conclusions and caveats: Patients and controls turned out to have twenty-nine CD8+ CDR3 sequences in common. Researchers reported that CD8+ Simpson's diversity was not significantly different in patients versus controls.

Patients chosen for sequencing had shown CD8+CD57+ cell expansion by flow cytometry. There are 16 residues in the CDR3. V shed 0 bases, J shed 15 bases, and the junction held 11 bases outside the gene matches. Germline V gene data show CDR1 as SGHTA and CDR2 as FQGNSA. The chain recombines TRBV7-2 with TRBJ2-1; 13 nucleotides match TRBD2. The sample consisted of sorted CD4+, CD8+, or CD8+CD57+ T cells (not recorded which) from PBMCs. The source of this sequence is a human donor with aplastic anemia. CDR3 protein: CASSLAGGLAGPATFF. The CDR3 DNA reads TGTGCCAGCAGCTTAGCCGGGGGACTAGCGGGGCCTGCGACGTTCTTC.